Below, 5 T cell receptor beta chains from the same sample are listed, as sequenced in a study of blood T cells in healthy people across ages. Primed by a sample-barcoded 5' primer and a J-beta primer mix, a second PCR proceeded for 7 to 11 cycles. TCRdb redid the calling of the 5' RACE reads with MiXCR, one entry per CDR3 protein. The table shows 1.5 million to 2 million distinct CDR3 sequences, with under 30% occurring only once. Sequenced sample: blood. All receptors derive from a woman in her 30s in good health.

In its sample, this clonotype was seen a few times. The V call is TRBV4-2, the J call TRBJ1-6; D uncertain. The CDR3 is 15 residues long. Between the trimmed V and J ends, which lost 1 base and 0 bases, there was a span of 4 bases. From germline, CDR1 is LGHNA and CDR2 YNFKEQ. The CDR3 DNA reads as TGTGCCAGCAGCCAAGCCGTCTCCTATAATTCACCCCTCCACTTT. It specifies CASSQAVSYNSPLHF.

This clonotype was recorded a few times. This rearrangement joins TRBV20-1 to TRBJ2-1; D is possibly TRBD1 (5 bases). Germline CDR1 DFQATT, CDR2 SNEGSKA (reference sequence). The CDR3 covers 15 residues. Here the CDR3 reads CSLSDSAGFYNEQFF. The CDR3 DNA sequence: TGCAGCCTTTCAGACTCGGCAGGGTTCTACAATGAGCAGTTCTTC.

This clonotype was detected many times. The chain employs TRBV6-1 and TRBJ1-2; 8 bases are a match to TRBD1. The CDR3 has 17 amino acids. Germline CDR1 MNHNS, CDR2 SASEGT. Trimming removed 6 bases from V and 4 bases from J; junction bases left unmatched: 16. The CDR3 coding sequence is TGTGCCAGCAGCCGCTCGGCAGGGGGCCTTGACATCTATGGCTACACCTTC. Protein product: CASSRSAGGLDIYGYTF.

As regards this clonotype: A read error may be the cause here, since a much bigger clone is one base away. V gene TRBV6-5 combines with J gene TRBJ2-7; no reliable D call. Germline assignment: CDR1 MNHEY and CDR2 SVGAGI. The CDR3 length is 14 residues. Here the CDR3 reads CASSDSGYYYEQYF. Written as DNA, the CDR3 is TGTGCCAGCAGTGACTCCGGCTATTATTACGAGCAGTACTTC.

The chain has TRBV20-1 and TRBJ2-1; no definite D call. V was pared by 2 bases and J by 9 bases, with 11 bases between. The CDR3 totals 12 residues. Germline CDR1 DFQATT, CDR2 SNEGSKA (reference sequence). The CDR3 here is CSARQRCLEQFF. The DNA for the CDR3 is TGCAGTGCTAGACAGAGGTGTCTTGAGCAGTTCTTC.